This T cell receptor beta chain was retrieved from a study of PD-L1 blockade in urothelial cancer. Across the whole study: Blood drawn 3 weeks (second dose) and 6 weeks after treatment start was analyzed. A median blood sample held about 140,000 T cells and tens of thousands of unique TCRs.

The CDR3 contains 15 residues. Looked up from germline, CDR1 is MNHEY and CDR2 is SMNVEV (reference sequence). Between the trimmed V and J ends, which lost 0 bases and 6 bases, there was a span of 12 bases. The data were produced by immunoSEQ multiplex PCR, yet TCRdb's version contains in-frame clones alone and is incomplete. In the table there are 85,000 to 90,000 clones, more than 90% of which are singletons. This specimen was PBMCs, taken around atezolizumab (anti-PD-L1) treatment. The clonotype was recovered from a man in his sixties with urothelial cancer. The chain combines TRBV27 with TRBJ1-5, with D maybe TRBD1 (5 bases). CDR3 nucleotide sequence: TGTGCCAGCAGTTTATCGCTGGCAGGGCCTCAGCCCCAGCATTTT. Protein sequence: CASSLSLAGPQPQHF.